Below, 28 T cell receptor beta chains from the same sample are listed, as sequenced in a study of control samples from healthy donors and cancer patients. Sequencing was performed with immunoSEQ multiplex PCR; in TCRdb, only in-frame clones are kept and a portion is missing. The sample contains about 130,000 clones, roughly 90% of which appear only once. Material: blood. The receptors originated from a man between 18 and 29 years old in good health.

CDR3 in amino acids: CASSSRLAGNQETQYF. The CDR3 DNA is TGTGCCAGTAGTTCGAGACTAGCGGGGAACCAAGAGACCCAGTACTTC. The V gene is TRBV19, the J gene TRBJ2-5; TRBD2 agrees at 11 bases. The germline CDR1 and CDR2 sequences are LNHDA and SQIVND (reference sequence). V was pared by 5 bases and J by 0 bases, with 5 bases of the junction left unmatched. This CDR3 spans 16 amino acids.

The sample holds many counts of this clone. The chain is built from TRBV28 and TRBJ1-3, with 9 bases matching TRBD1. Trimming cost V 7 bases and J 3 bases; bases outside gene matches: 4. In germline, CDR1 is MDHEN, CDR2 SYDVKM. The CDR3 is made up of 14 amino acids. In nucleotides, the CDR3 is TGTGCCAGCATACAGGGGGCGCTTGGAAACACCATATATTTT. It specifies CASIQGALGNTIYF.

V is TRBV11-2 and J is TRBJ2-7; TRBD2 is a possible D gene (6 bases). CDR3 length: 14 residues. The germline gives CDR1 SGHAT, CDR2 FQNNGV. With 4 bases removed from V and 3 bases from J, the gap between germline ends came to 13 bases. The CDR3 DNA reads TGTGCCAGCAGCTACTCGGGACTGAACTACGAGCAGTACTTC. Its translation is CASSYSGLNYEQYF.

CDR3 region: CASSLQDPNTEAFF. CDR3 DNA sequence: TGCGCCAGCAGCTTACAGGATCCGAACACTGAAGCTTTCTTT. The chain links TRBV5-1 to TRBJ1-1, with D tentatively TRBD1 (5 bases). The CDR3 runs 14 residues. Trimming removed 2 bases from V and 1 base from J, with 9 bases in between. Germline CDR1 and CDR2: SGHRS and YFSETQ.

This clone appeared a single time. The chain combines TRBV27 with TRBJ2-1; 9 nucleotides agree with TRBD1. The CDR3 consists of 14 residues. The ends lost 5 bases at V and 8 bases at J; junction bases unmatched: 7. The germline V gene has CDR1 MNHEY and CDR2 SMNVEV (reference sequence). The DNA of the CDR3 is TGTGCCAGCAGTCCCCAGGGACAGGGCTATGAGCAGTTCTTC. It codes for CASSPQGQGYEQFF.

CDR3 protein: CASRETSALFPPAKNIQYF. The CDR3 DNA sequence: TGTGCCAGCAGAGAGACTAGCGCGCTATTCCCCCCAGCCAAAAACATTCAGTACTTC. This chain connects TRBV27 to TRBJ2-4; 8 nucleotides align to TRBD2. CDR3 length: 19 residues. CDR1 MNHEY and CDR2 SMNVEV come from the germline V gene (reference sequence). The ends lost 6 bases at V and 0 bases at J; junction bases unmatched: 16.

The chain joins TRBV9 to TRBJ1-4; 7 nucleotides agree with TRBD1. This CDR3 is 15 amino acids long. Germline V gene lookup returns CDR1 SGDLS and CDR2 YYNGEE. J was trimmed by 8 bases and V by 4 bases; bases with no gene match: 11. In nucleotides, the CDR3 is TGTGCCAGCAGCTCGACCCCGGGACAGACGGAAAAACTGTTTTTT. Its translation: CASSSTPGQTEKLFF.

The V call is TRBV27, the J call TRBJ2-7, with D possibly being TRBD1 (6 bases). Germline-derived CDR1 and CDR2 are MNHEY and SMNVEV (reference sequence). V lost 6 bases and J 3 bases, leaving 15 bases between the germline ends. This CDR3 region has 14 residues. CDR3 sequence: CASSRPGHGYEQYF. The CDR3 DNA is TGTGCCAGCAGCCGCCCGGGACACGGCTACGAGCAGTACTTC.

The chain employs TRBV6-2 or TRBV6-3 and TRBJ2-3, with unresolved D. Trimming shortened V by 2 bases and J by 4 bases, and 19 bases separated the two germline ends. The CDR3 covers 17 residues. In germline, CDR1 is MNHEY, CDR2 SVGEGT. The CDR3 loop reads CASSYPRGLATADTQYF. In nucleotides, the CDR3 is TGTGCCAGCAGTTACCCACGTGGGCTCGCTACCGCAGATACGCAGTATTTT.

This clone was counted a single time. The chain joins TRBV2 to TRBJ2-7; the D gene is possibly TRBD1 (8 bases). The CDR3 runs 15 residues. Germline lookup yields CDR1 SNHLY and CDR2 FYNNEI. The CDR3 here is CGLALGQGLSYEQYF. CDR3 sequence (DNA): TGTGGACTAGCTCTCGGACAGGGTTTATCCTACGAGCAGTACTTC.

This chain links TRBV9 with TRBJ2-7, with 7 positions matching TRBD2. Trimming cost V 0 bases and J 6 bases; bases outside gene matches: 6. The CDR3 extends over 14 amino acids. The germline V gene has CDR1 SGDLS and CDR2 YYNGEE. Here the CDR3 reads CASSVGLGGPEQYF. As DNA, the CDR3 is TGTGCCAGCAGCGTAGGCTTGGGAGGGCCCGAGCAGTACTTC.

This CDR3 reads CASSKDRVISGANVLTF. CDR3 bases: TGCGCCAGCAGTAAGGACAGGGTTATCTCTGGGGCCAACGTCCTGACTTTC. The chain is built from TRBV4-3 and TRBJ2-6, with 8 positions matching TRBD1. This CDR3 spans 17 amino acids. Germline lookup yields CDR1 LGHNA and CDR2 YSLEER. The V and J ends lost 6 bases and 0 bases, in that order; junction bases with no gene match: 7.

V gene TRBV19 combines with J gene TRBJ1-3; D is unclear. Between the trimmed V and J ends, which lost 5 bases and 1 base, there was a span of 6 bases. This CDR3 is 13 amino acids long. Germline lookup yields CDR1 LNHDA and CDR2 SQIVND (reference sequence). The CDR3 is CASSLASGNTIYF. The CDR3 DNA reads TGTGCCAGTAGTCTGGCTTCTGGAAACACCATATATTTT.

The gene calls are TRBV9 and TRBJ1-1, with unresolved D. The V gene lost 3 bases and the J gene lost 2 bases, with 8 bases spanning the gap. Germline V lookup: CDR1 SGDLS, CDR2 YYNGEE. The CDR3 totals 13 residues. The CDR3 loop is CASSGNSNTEAFF. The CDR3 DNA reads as TGTGCCAGCAGCGGTAACAGCAACACTGAAGCTTTCTTT.

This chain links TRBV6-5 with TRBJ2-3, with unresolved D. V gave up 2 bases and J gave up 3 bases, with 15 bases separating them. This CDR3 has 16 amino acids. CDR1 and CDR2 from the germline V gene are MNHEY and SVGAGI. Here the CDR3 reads CASSYHPGERTDTQYF. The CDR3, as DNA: TGTGCCAGCAGTTACCACCCAGGTGAAAGAACAGATACGCAGTATTTT.

The CDR3 here is CASSEYSFGVNTEAFF. The DNA of the CDR3 is TGTGCCAGCAGTGAATATAGTTTTGGGGTTAACACTGAAGCTTTCTTT. This sequence joins TRBV2 and TRBJ1-1; no clear D. The CDR3 runs to 16 residues. Trimming stripped 2 bases from V and 2 bases from J, with 15 bases between. Per germline, CDR1 SNHLY and CDR2 FYNNEI.

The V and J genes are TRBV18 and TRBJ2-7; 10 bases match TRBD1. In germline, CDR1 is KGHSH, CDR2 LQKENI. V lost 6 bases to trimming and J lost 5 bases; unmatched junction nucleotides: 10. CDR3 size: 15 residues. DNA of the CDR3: TGTGCCAGCTCTCTACTTGGGGACAGGGGTCACGAGCAGTACTTC. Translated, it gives CASSLLGDRGHEQYF.

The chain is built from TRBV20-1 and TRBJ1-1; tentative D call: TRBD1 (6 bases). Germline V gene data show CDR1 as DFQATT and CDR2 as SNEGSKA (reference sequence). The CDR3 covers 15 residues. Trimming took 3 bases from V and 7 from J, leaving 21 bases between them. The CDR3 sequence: CSASQQGWLKHEAFF. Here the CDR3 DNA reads TGCAGTGCTAGTCAACAGGGTTGGCTCAAACATGAAGCTTTCTTT.

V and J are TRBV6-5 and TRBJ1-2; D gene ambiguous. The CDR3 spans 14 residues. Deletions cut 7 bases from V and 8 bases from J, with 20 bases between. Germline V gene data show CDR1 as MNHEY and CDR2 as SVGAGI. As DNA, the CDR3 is TGTGCCAGCACCACTGTAGTTTGGTTAGGCGGCTACACCTTC. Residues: CASTTVVWLGGYTF.

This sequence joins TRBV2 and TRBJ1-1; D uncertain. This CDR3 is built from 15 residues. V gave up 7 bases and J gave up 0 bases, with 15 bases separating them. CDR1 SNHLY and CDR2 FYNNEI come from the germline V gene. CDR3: CASIGQAVMNTEAFF. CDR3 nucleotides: TGTGCCAGCATCGGGCAGGCGGTAATGAACACTGAAGCTTTCTTT. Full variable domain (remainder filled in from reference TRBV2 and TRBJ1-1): EPEVTQTPSHQVTQMGQEVILRCVPISNHLYFYWYRQILGQKVEFLVSFYNNEISEKSEIFDDQFSVERPDGSNFTLKIRSTKLEDSAMYFCASIGQAVMNTEAFFGQGTRLTVV.

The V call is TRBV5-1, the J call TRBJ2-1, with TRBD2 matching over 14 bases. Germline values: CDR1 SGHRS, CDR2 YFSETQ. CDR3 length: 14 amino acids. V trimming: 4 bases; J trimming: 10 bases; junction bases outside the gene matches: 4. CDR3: CASSPGLAGVEQFF. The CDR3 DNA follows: TGCGCCAGCAGCCCGGGACTAGCGGGAGTCGAGCAGTTCTTC.

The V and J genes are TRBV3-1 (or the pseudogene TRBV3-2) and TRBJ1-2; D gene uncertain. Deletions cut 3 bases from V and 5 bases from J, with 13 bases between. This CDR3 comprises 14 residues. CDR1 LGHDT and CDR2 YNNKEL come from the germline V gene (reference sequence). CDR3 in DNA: TGTGCCAGCAGCCAGGGCCGCCCTTCATATGGCTACACCTTC. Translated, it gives CASSQGRPSYGYTF.

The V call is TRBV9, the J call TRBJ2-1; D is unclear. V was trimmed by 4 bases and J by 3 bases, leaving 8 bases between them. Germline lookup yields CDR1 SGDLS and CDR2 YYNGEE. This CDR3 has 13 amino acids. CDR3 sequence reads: CASSYLVYNEQFF. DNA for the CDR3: TGTGCCAGCAGCTATTTGGTCTACAATGAGCAGTTCTTC.

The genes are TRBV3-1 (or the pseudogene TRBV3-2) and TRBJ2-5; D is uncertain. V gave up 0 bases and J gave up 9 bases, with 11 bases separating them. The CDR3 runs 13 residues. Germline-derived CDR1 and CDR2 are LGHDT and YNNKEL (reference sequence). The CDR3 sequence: CASSQDLATPQYF. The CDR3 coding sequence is TGTGCCAGCAGCCAAGATTTGGCAACTCCCCAGTACTTC.

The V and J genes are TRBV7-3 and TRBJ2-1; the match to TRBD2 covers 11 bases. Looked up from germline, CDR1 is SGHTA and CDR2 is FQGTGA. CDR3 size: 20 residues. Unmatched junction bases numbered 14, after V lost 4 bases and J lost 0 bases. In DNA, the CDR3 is TGTGCCAGCAGCTCCAATCGACTAGCGGGGCTAGATGTCTCCTACAATGAGCAGTTCTTC. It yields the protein CASSSNRLAGLDVSYNEQFF.

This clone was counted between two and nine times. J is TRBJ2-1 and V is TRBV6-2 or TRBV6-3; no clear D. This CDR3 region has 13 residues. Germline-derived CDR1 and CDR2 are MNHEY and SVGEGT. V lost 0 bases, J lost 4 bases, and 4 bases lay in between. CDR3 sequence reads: CASSYSPYNEQFF. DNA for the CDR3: TGTGCCAGCAGTTACTCGCCTTACAATGAGCAGTTCTTC.

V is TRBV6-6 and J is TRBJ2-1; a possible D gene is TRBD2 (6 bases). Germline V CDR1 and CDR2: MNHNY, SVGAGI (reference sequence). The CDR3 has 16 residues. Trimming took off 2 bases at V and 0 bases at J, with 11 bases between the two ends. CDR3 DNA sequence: TGTGCCAGCAGTTACAACGCGGGACTCTCCTACAATGAGCAGTTCTTC. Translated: CASSYNAGLSYNEQFF.

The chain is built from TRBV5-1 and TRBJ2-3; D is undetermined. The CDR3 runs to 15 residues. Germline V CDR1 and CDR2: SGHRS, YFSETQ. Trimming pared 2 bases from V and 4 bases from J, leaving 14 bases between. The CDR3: CASSLGRRVADTQYF. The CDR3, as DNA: TGCGCCAGCAGCTTAGGGCGACGGGTCGCAGATACGCAGTATTTT.